The sequence of this TCR beta chain was determined in a study of OX40 agonist ivuxolimab in advanced cancers. About the study: An anti-OX40 (CD134) antibody with agonistic activity, ivuxolimab, was administered to patients.

V gave up 1 base and J gave up 2 bases; unmatched junction bases: 3. CDR3 length: 15 amino acids. Germline-derived CDR1 and CDR2 are SGHRS and YFSETQ. Only in-frame clones appear in the TCRdb table, and some are missing; sequencing was by immunoSEQ multiplex PCR. The sample comprises about 70,000 clones, about 92% of which are singletons, and 1.1% rests with the top ten. General study results and limits: CD8+ T cells (on average) carried more expanded clones than CD4+ T cells.

As to this clone: Its antigen is not known.

The chain has TRBV5-1 and TRBJ1-5, with TRBD1 matching 7 bases. Sequences were derived from CD4+ or CD8+ T cells sorted from blood, sampled in a trial of the OX40 agonist ivuxolimab. This receptor was identified in an adult with an advanced solid tumor such as melanoma, head and neck, liver or kidney cancer. CDR3 sequence: CASSLTGDGNQPQHF. For the CDR3, the DNA is TGCGCCAGCAGCTTGACAGGGGATGGCAATCAGCCCCAGCATTTT.